This TCR beta chain was sequenced for a study of shared clonotypes between healthy human individuals. Points from the study as a whole: Clonotypes shared by all four sorted-subset donors had higher generation probabilities than non-shared clonotypes. Richness estimates generally favored naive over memory subsets. Donor scarcity curtailed the genetic and exposure-history diversity represented herein.

CD45RO-negative, CCR7-selected cells formed the naive CD8 fraction, which excluded terminally differentiated effector memory CD45RA+ cells. As concerns this clone: The antigen remains unidentified.

This CDR3 has 15 amino acids. Trimming shortened V by 0 bases and J by 3 bases, and 12 bases separated the two germline ends. Germline V gives CDR1 SGHRS, CDR2 YFSETQ. Original data processing: Filtering differed, since immunoSEQ gave only junction sequences and no quality scores. The protocol was immunoSEQ multiplex PCR, while the TCRdb copy is restricted to in-frame clones and leaves out a portion. V and J calls and clone size are those listed in that table; D and trimming were worked out from the DNA. The table records roughly 2.1 million clones, about 93% of them present only once. The TCR originated in a man aged 18 to 29 in good health. Some clones in this sample may be carry-over from other donors' samples. The chain is built from TRBV5-1 and TRBJ1-2; D gene ambiguous. Sequenced: naive CD8+ T cells from PBMCs. The CDR3 sequence is CASSLDLTLDYGYTF. CDR3 DNA sequence: TGCGCCAGCAGCTTGGACCTAACCCTCGACTATGGCTACACCTTC.